This TCR beta chain was observed in a study of T cell responses to AZD1222 COVID-19 vaccine. Study-wide results and limits: Baseline serology detected seropositivity in only six or seven AZD1222 recipients. Clonal diversity may have been underestimated in mostly white British donors.

This clone was observed once. As yet, its antigen is unknown. Repertoires were generated with immunoSEQ multiplex PCR, while TCRdb's copy carries only in-frame clones and drops some. The table records about 150,000 clones, about nine tenths of them present only once. The source of this sequence is an adult in good health. The source was peripheral blood, collected on day 0 of AZD1222 vaccination.

CDR3 nucleotide sequence: TGTGCCTGGATCCGGGGAGCTGAAGCTTTCTTT. Translating gives CAWIRGAEAFF. The chain is built from TRBV30 and TRBJ1-1; D is undetermined. Trimming removed 4 bases at V and 6 bases at J, with 9 bases between. This CDR3 has 11 amino acids. Germline V gene sequence: CDR1 GTSNPN, CDR2 SVGIG (reference sequence).